Listed here are 12 T cell receptor beta chains from one sample, sequenced in a study of blood T cell repertoires in COVID-19. Using immunoSEQ multiplex PCR, the repertoire was profiled, and TCRdb retains in-frame clones only, with some absent. The sample has 160,000 or so clones; 87% are singletons. What was sequenced was peripheral blood. These receptors originate from a woman in her 70s with COVID-19, enrolled during active disease.

The gene calls are TRBV5-1 and TRBJ2-3; D call uncertain. In germline, CDR1 is SGHRS, CDR2 YFSETQ. Trimming took off 1 base at V and 1 base at J, with 4 bases between the two ends. The CDR3 consists of 13 residues. The CDR3 DNA reads as TGCGCCAGCAGCTTGACAGGCACAGATACGCAGTATTTT. Translated, it gives CASSLTGTDTQYF.

The CDR3 nucleotides are TGTGCCAGCGACAGAACCAGGGAAAACACTGAAGCTTTCTTT. Translated, it gives CASDRTRENTEAFF. The chain employs TRBV7-9 and TRBJ1-1; maybe TRBD1 (5 bases). CDR3 length: 14 amino acids. Germline assignment: CDR1 SEHNR and CDR2 FQNEAQ (reference sequence). Trimming left V 8 bases short and J 2 bases short, with 15 bases between.

The chain has TRBV5-4 and TRBJ1-1; D is possibly TRBD1 (6 bases). Germline values: CDR1 SGHNT, CDR2 YYREEE (reference sequence). V was shortened by 4 bases and J by 7 bases, with 17 bases between the two germline ends. The CDR3 spans 14 residues. The CDR3 is CASSPARQGNEAFF. CDR3 nucleotide sequence: TGTGCCAGCAGCCCAGCCCGTCAGGGGAATGAAGCTTTCTTT.

V gene TRBV11-2 combines with J gene TRBJ1-4, with TRBD1 matching 7 bases. This CDR3 is built from 17 residues. Per the germline V gene, CDR1 is SGHAT and CDR2 is FQNNGV. V was pared by 5 bases and J by 4 bases, with 13 bases of the junction left unmatched. This CDR3 is CASSLIRWDRSNEKLFF. The CDR3 DNA reads TGTGCCAGCAGCCTTATTAGATGGGACAGAAGTAATGAAAAACTGTTTTTT.

This clone has a handful of counts. The CDR3 bases are TGTGCCAGCAGCTTGGGGGACAGGAATGAAAAACTGTTTTTT. Translation gives CASSLGDRNEKLFF. The chain joins TRBV5-6 to TRBJ1-4; TRBD1 matches 8 bases. CDR1 and CDR2 (germline): SGHDT, YYEEEE. Trimming took 0 bases from V and 5 from J; bases not matched to a gene: 0. The CDR3 has 14 residues.

The chain is built from TRBV4-1 and TRBJ1-1; D uncertain. V shed 6 bases and J shed 4 bases, with 9 bases lying between them. CDR1 MGHRA and CDR2 YSYEKL come from the germline V gene. CDR3 size: 12 residues. CDR3 sequence reads: CASSIGSTEAFF. As DNA, the CDR3 is TGCGCCAGCAGTATCGGGTCCACTGAAGCTTTCTTT.

The chain employs TRBV7-2 and TRBJ2-7; 10 bases line up with TRBD2. This CDR3 has 17 residues. J lost 5 bases, V lost 1 base, and 11 bases had no gene match. The germline V gene has CDR1 SGHTA and CDR2 FQGNSA. The CDR3 loop is CASSLVSGGASGHEQYF. The CDR3 region has the DNA TGTGCCAGCAGCTTAGTCAGCGGGGGGGCCTCCGGCCACGAGCAGTACTTC.

The count of this clone is one. The chain couples TRBV10-3 to TRBJ1-1; TRBD1 agrees at 7 bases. Germline CDR1 and CDR2: ENHRY and SYGVKD. The CDR3 contains 14 residues. The trim removed 3 bases at V and 5 bases at J, leaving 6 bases unmatched. The CDR3 region is CAISETGDGTEAFF. The CDR3 DNA follows: TGTGCCATCAGTGAAACAGGGGATGGAACTGAAGCTTTCTTT.

This clone has only one observation. The rearrangement uses TRBV10-3 and TRBJ1-6; TRBD1 matches 7 bases. The germline V gene has CDR1 ENHRY and CDR2 SYGVKD. The CDR3 is made up of 12 amino acids. V shed 3 bases, J shed 14 bases, and the junction held 4 bases outside the gene matches. DNA of the CDR3: TGTGCCATCAGTGAAGGGGGCATCTCCCTCCACTTT. Encoded protein: CAISEGGISLHF.

V usage is TRBV2 and J usage is TRBJ1-6; no definite D call. V was pared by 4 bases and J by 6 bases, with 13 bases between. Germline CDR1 and CDR2: SNHLY and FYNNEI. The CDR3 is made up of 15 amino acids. This CDR3 reads CASSAREIRNSPLHF. CDR3 nucleotide sequence: TGTGCCAGCAGTGCCCGAGAGATCCGTAATTCACCCCTCCACTTT.

The rearrangement uses TRBV9 and TRBJ2-5; TRBD1 matches at 7 bases. With V trimmed by 0 bases and J by 2 bases, 7 bases remained unmatched. The CDR3 extends over 16 amino acids. Germline V CDR1 and CDR2: SGDLS, YYNGEE. CDR3 in amino acids: CASSVGTGTEQETQYF. DNA for the CDR3: TGTGCCAGCAGCGTAGGAACCGGGACAGAACAAGAGACCCAGTACTTC.

The gene calls are TRBV5-1 and TRBJ2-7, with D perhaps TRBD1 (6 bases). The CDR3 loop spans 14 amino acids. Trimming removed 0 bases at V and 6 bases at J, with 13 bases between. Germline V gene lookup returns CDR1 SGHRS and CDR2 YFSETQ. The CDR3, as DNA: TGCGCCAGCAGCTTGGAGATGGGGGCTGGCGAGCAGTACTTC. It yields the protein CASSLEMGAGEQYF.